This is a list of T cell receptor beta chains from one sample in a study of cytomegalovirus exposure and HLA in healthy donors. TCRdb's table, derived via immunoSEQ multiplex PCR, lists solely in-frame clones and lacks some. The sample lists under 200,000 clones, about four fifths occurring once. Sequenced input: PBMCs. All receptors come from a woman aged 45-59 years in good health and CMV-seropositive. CDR3s include the opening cysteine and the closing phenylalanine or tryptophan. A D gene is named only where the DNA matches it firmly. Not all rows give a size; the values are once, few, many and, for expanded clones, a class.

len,v_gene,d_gene,j_gene,abundance,CDR3nt,CDR3aa
14,TRBV6-1,NA,TRBJ2-7,NA,TGTGCCAGCAGCCCTACCCAGTACGGGTACGAGCAGTACTTC,CASSPTQYGYEQYF
15,TRBV4-3,TRBD2,TRBJ2-7,NA,TGCGCCAGCAGCCAAGAACTAGCGGGAGCGAGCGAGCAGTACTTC,CASSQELAGASEQYF
14,TRBV7-9,TRBD1,TRBJ1-1,NA,TGTGCCAGCAGCCTAGGGGGCGGATTTAACCGGGCTTTCTTT,CASSLGGGFNRAFF
17,TRBV5-1,TRBD2,TRBJ2-3,NA,TGCGCCAGCAGCTTGGACAATTCAGCGGGAGGGTATGATACGCAGTATTTT,CASSLDNSAGGYDTQYF
18,TRBV15,TRBD1,TRBJ1-5,NA,TGTGCCACCAGCAGATCAAGACCAGGGGGGCTCCGCCATCAGCCCCAGCATTTT,CATSRSRPGGLRHQPQHF
13,TRBV2,NA,TRBJ2-7,NA,TGTGCCAGCGATTACGCGGCCACAGGGGAGCAGTACTTC,CASDYAATGEQYF
14,TRBV9,NA,TRBJ1-2,NA,TGTGCCAGCAGCAACTTCGAGGGGGTGGGCGGCTACACCTTC,CASSNFEGVGGYTF
15,TRBV15,TRBD2,TRBJ2-7,NA,TGTGCCACCAGCAGACGGGGGGATTCCCTTGGGGAGCAGTACTTC,CATSRRGDSLGEQYF
17,TRBV15,TRBD1,TRBJ2-1,NA,TGTGCCACCAGCAGAGAGGGACAGCTCAGCTCCTACAATGAGCAGTTCTTC,CATSREGQLSSYNEQFF
18,TRBV18,TRBD2,TRBJ2-2,NA,TGTGCCAGCTCAGGACTAGCGGGAGGAATTGGGCGCACCGGGGAGCTGTTTTTT,CASSGLAGGIGRTGELFF
15,TRBV9,NA,TRBJ2-3,NA,TGTGCCAGCAGCGCAGTGGGACTTAACACAGATACGCAGTATTTT,CASSAVGLNTDTQYF
15,TRBV15,NA,TRBJ2-7,NA,TGTGCCACCAGCAGAGGGGGCGACAGTGCCTACGAGCAGTACTTC,CATSRGGDSAYEQYF
12,TRBV28,NA,TRBJ2-2,NA,TGTGCCAGCAGCCTATTCACCGGGGAGCTGTTTTTT,CASSLFTGELFF
16,TRBV4-3,TRBD1,TRBJ2-7,NA,TGCGCCAGCAGCCAAGACGCCGGGACAGTCATCTACGAGCAGTACTTC,CASSQDAGTVIYEQYF
15,TRBV15,NA,TRBJ2-3,NA,TGTGCCACCAGCAGAAAAAAACTAGGCGCGGATACGCAGTATTTT,CATSRKKLGADTQYF
16,TRBV7-3,TRBD2,TRBJ2-7,NA,TGTGCCAGCAGGCCCCCCGGACTAGCGGAATCCTACGAGCAGTACTTC,CASRPPGLAESYEQYF
16,TRBV28,NA,TRBJ1-1,NA,TGTGCCAGCAGTTCACTCATCGGGGAACGGGGCACTGAAGCTTTCTTT,CASSSLIGERGTEAFF
11,TRBV20-1,NA,TRBJ1-1,once,TGCAGTGCTGCGGGGAACACTGAAGCTTTCTTT,CSAAGNTEAFF
14,TRBV7-2,TRBD1,TRBJ1-1,NA,TGTGCCAGCAGCTATGGGACAGCTAACACTGAAGCTTTCTTT,CASSYGTANTEAFF
14,TRBV9,TRBD1,TRBJ1-2,NA,TGTGCCAGCAGCGTAGTAGGGGGCAACTATGGCTACACCTTC,CASSVVGGNYGYTF
13,TRBV5-4,NA,TRBJ2-3,NA,TGTGCCAGCAGCCCAAAGGACAGAGATACGCAGTATTTT,CASSPKDRDTQYF
13,TRBV15,NA,TRBJ2-3,NA,TGTGCCACCAGCAGAGATTACACAGATACGCAGTATTTT,CATSRDYTDTQYF
17,TRBV7-2,TRBD2,TRBJ2-7,NA,TGTGCCAGCAGCTCAATGGGCAGGGCGGGAGGCGCCTACGAGCAGTACTTC,CASSSMGRAGGAYEQYF
11,TRBV7-9,NA,TRBJ2-7,few,TGTGCCAGCAGCTTCCAAGACAGGAATTACTTC,CASSFQDRNYF
13,TRBV19,TRBD2,TRBJ2-7,few,TGTGCCAGTAGTATACTCCTAGCGGGAGAGCAGTACTTC,CASSILLAGEQYF
12,TRBV6-1,NA,TRBJ2-7,NA,TGTGCCAGCAGTTCCGGGAGCTACGAGCAGTACTTC,CASSSGSYEQYF
15,TRBV7-2,NA,TRBJ1-4,NA,TGTGCCAGCAGCGTAGCGTCGGGGGGGGATGAAAAACTGTTTTTT,CASSVASGGDEKLFF
15,TRBV7-2,TRBD1,TRBJ2-7,NA,TGTGCCAGCAGCCCGCATCGGACAGGAATCTACGAGCAGTACTTC,CASSPHRTGIYEQYF
15,TRBV5-8,TRBD1,TRBJ1-2,NA,TGTGCCAGCAGCCGAACCTCGACAGGGTTCTATGGCTACACCTTC,CASSRTSTGFYGYTF
17,TRBV27,TRBD2,TRBJ2-7,NA,TGTGCCAGCAGTACAAGGACTAGCGGGAGAGAATCCTACGAGCAGTACTTC,CASSTRTSGRESYEQYF
16,TRBV18,NA,TRBJ2-1,NA,TGTGCCAGCTCACCACTAGGGCTAGCGTCCTACAATGAGCAGTTCTTC,CASSPLGLASYNEQFF
12,TRBV18,NA,TRBJ1-1,NA,TGTGCCAGCTCACCGACTAAGGTGGGAGCTTTCTTT,CASSPTKVGAFF
13,TRBV6-6,NA,TRBJ1-6,few,TGTGCCAGCAGTCCCACAGGGATTTCACCCCTCCACTTT,CASSPTGISPLHF
14,TRBV28,NA,TRBJ1-4,once,TGTGCCAGCAGTTTGGGGGGGAGGAGTGAAAAACTGTTTTTT,CASSLGGRSEKLFF
13,TRBV6-5,NA,TRBJ2-7,once,TGTGCCAGCAGTAGGTGGGAGTCTTCCGAGCAGTACTTC,CASSRWESSEQYF
14,TRBV2,TRBD2,TRBJ2-7,NA,TGTGCCAGCAGTCGGACTAGCGGATCCTACGAGCAGTACTTC,CASSRTSGSYEQYF
16,TRBV6-6,NA,TRBJ1-5,once,TGTGCCAGCAGTTATCGGGGAGGGTATAGCAATCAGCCCCAGCATTTT,CASSYRGGYSNQPQHF
14,TRBV5-1,NA,TRBJ2-7,NA,TGCGCCAGCAGCTGGGGCGCCCCGTCCTACGAGCAGTACTTC,CASSWGAPSYEQYF
16,TRBV7-2,TRBD1,TRBJ1-5,NA,TGTGCCAGCAGCTCAACAGGGGGCGCAGGCTATCAGCCCCAGCATTTT,CASSSTGGAGYQPQHF
16,TRBV5-4,TRBD1,TRBJ1-6,NA,TGTGCCAGCAGCTTGGTAGGGGCAGGGGGCGAGTCACCCCTCCACTTT,CASSLVGAGGESPLHF
17,TRBV7-2,TRBD1,TRBJ1-4,NA,TGTGCCAGCAGCCTAGGACAGGGACCTCCAACTAATGAAAAACTGTTTTTT,CASSLGQGPPTNEKLFF
14,TRBV5-4,NA,TRBJ2-7,once,TGTGCCAGCAGCTTGTACGGGGGGCTGGGGGAGCAGTACTTC,CASSLYGGLGEQYF
16,TRBV29-1,TRBD1,TRBJ1-1,NA,TGCAGCGCCAAGGGGGGGACAGGGGCAAAGAACACTGAAGCTTTCTTT,CSAKGGTGAKNTEAFF
16,TRBV18,TRBD1,TRBJ1-1,NA,TGTGCCAGCTCACCTCGACAGGGTGGCATGAACACTGAAGCTTTCTTT,CASSPRQGGMNTEAFF
14,TRBV28,NA,TRBJ1-5,NA,TGTGCCAGTCGCCCGAGTTATAGCAATCAGCCCCAGCATTTT,CASRPSYSNQPQHF
15,TRBV5-1,TRBD2,TRBJ2-3,NA,TGCGCCAGCAGCGTGACTAGCGGGAGCTCAGATACGCAGTATTTT,CASSVTSGSSDTQYF
14,TRBV7-9,TRBD2,TRBJ2-1,NA,TGTGCCAGCAGCGCCTCCGGGGTCGCGGGGGTTCAGTTCTTC,CASSASGVAGVQFF
11,TRBV7-2,NA,TRBJ2-5,few,TGTGCCAGCAGCTTCTCTGAGACCCAGTACTTC,CASSFSETQYF
14,TRBV7-9,NA,TRBJ1-2,NA,TGTGCCAGCAGCTCCACGGGACACTACTATGGCTACACCTTC,CASSSTGHYYGYTF
14,TRBV29-1,NA,TRBJ1-1,NA,TGCAGCGTTACTTTAGGGGCGCCGGACACTGAAGCTTTCTTT,CSVTLGAPDTEAFF
12,TRBV7-8,NA,TRBJ2-2,few,TGTGCCAGCAGCTTAGCGCAGTGGGAGCTGTTTTTT,CASSLAQWELFF
14,TRBV5-1,TRBD1,TRBJ2-5,NA,TGCGCCAGCAGCACACGACAGGGGACTGAGACCCAGTACTTC,CASSTRQGTETQYF
16,TRBV4-3,NA,TRBJ1-1,NA,TGCGCCAGCAGCCAAGACCCCGGACAGATGAACACTGAAGCTTTCTTT,CASSQDPGQMNTEAFF
13,TRBV7-9,NA,TRBJ2-5,NA,TGTGCCAGCAGCTTACAAGGGGAAGAGACCCAGTACTTC,CASSLQGEETQYF
18,TRBV5-1,NA,TRBJ2-7,NA,TGCGCCAGCAGCTTGGGCTCCGGGGGATCTCACCCCCTACACGAGCAGTACTTC,CASSLGSGGSHPLHEQYF
14,TRBV11-2,NA,TRBJ2-7,NA,TGTGCCAGCAGCTTTAGGGGGAGCTCCTACGAGCAGTACTTC,CASSFRGSSYEQYF
15,TRBV27,TRBD1,TRBJ1-2,NA,TGTGCCACCTATAAAGTGGCAGGGGGCTCCTATGGCTACACCTTC,CATYKVAGGSYGYTF